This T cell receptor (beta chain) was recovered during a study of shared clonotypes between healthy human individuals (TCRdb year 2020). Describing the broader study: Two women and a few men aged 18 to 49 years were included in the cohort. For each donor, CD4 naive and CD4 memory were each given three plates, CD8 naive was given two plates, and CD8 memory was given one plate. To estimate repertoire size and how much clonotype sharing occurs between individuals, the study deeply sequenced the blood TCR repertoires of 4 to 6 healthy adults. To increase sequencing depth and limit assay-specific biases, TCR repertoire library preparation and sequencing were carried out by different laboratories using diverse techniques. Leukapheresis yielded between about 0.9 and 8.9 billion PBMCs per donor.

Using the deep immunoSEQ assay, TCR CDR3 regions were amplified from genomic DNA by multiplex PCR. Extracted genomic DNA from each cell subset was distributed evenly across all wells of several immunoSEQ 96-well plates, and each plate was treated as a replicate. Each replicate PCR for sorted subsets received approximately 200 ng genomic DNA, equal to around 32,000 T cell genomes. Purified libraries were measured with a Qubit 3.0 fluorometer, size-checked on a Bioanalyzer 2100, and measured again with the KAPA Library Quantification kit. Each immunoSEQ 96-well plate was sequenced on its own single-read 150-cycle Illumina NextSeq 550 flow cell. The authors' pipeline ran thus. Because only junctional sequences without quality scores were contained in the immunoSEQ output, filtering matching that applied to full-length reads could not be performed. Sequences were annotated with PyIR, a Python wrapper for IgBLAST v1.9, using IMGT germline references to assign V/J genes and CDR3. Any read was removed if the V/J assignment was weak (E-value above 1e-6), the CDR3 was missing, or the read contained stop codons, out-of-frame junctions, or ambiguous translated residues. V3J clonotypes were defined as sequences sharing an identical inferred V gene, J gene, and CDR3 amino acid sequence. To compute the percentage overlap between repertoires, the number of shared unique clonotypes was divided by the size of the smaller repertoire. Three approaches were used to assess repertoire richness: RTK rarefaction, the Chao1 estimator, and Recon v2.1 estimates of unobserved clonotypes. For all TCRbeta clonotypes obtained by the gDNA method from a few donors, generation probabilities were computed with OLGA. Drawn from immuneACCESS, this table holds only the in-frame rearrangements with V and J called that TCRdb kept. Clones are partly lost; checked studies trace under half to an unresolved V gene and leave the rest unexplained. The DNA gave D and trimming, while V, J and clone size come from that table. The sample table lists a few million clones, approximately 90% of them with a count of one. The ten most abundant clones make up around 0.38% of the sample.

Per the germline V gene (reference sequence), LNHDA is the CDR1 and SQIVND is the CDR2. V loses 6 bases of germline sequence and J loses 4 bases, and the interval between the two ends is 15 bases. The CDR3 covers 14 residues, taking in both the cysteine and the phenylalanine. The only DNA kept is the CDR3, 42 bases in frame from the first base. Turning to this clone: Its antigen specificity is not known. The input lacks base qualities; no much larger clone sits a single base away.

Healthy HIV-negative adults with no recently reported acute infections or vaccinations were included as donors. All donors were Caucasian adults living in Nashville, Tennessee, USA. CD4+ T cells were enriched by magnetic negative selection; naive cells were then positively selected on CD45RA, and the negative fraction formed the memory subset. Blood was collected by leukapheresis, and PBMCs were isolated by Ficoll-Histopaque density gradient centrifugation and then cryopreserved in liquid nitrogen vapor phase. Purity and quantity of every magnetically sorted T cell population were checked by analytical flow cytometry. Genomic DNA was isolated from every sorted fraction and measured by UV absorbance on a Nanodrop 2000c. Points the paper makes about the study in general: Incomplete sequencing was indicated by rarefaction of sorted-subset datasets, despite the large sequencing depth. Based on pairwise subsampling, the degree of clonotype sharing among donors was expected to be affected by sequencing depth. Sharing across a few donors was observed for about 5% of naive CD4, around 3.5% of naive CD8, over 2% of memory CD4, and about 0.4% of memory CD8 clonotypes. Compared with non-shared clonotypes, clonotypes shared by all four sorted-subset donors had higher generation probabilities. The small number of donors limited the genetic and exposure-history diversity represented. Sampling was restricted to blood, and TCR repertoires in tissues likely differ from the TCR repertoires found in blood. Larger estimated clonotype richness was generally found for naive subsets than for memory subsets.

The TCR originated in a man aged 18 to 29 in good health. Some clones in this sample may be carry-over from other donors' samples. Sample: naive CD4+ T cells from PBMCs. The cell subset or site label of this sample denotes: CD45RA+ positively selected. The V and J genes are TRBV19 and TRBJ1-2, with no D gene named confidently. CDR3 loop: CASSRGEHGYGYTF. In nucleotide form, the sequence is TGTGCCAGTAGCCGCGGGGAGCACGGCTATGGCTACACCTTC.